The 17 T cell receptor beta chains presented below share a single source sample, sequenced in a study of cytomegalovirus exposure and HLA in healthy donors. Repertoires were generated with immunoSEQ multiplex PCR, while TCRdb's copy carries only in-frame clones and drops some. Of 150,000 to 250,000 clones detected, about 79% appear once; the ten largest clones hold roughly 13%. Source material: PBMCs. The receptors were sampled from a woman aged 25 to 45 in good health and CMV-seropositive.

V is TRBV11-3 and J is TRBJ1-1; 8 bases map to TRBD1. CDR3 length equals 14 residues. V trimming: 5 bases; J trimming: 3 bases; junction bases outside the gene matches: 5. Germline CDR1 SGHNT, CDR2 YENEEA. CDR3 DNA: TGTGCCAGCAGCGCCGGGGGACAGGACACTGAAGCTTTCTTT. Its protein is CASSAGGQDTEAFF.

The CDR3 protein is CASSFGGEQFF. The CDR3 DNA sequence: TGTGCCAGCAGTTTCGGGGGTGAGCAGTTCTTC. The chain employs TRBV28 and TRBJ2-1; weak D call: TRBD2 (6 bases). The germline V gene encodes CDR1 MDHEN and CDR2 SYDVKM. V shed 3 bases and J shed 9 bases, with 6 bases lying between them. The CDR3 totals 11 residues.

There are a few counts of this clone. The chain combines TRBV4-2 with TRBJ2-7, with 14 positions matching TRBD2. The CDR3 runs 15 residues. The germline V gene has CDR1 LGHNA and CDR2 YNFKEQ. Unmatched junction bases numbered 1, after V lost 1 base and J lost 5 bases. This CDR3 is CASSQGLAGGDEQYF. DNA for the CDR3: TGTGCCAGCAGCCAAGGACTAGCGGGAGGGGACGAGCAGTACTTC.

J is TRBJ2-7 and V is TRBV2; tentatively, D is TRBD2 (6 bases). Per germline, CDR1 SNHLY and CDR2 FYNNEI. V lost 4 bases, J lost 3 bases, and 31 bases lay in between. This CDR3 spans 20 amino acids. Written as DNA, the CDR3 is TGTGCCAGCAGTGTTCCCGGACTGGGGGGATCGGATGGATTATTCTACGAGCAGTACTTC. This gives the protein CASSVPGLGGSDGLFYEQYF.

The V call is TRBV29-1, the J call TRBJ2-7; TRBD1 is a possible D gene (7 bases). V was pared by 2 bases and J by 6 bases, with 17 bases between. The CDR3 runs to 14 residues. Germline CDR1 is SQVTM and CDR2 is ANQGSEA. Written as DNA, the CDR3 is TGCAGCGTTGAAAACCGGCAGGGGGGTCCCGAGCAGTACTTC. Translated: CSVENRQGGPEQYF.

This chain uses TRBV28 with TRBJ1-5, with D unresolved. Trimming stripped 2 bases from V and 11 bases from J, with 16 bases between. Germline CDR1 reads MDHEN; CDR2 reads SYDVKM. This CDR3 spans 14 amino acids. CDR3 amino acids: CASSLTGGSEAQHF. The DNA for the CDR3 is TGTGCCAGCAGTTTAACCGGTGGGAGCGAGGCCCAGCATTTT.

This clone was observed once. This rearrangement joins TRBV29-1 to TRBJ2-3, with 7 bases identical to TRBD2. Germline V gene data show CDR1 as SQVTM and CDR2 as ANQGSEA. V dropped 7 bases and J dropped 2; count of bases not matched to a gene: 12. The CDR3 has 15 amino acids. The CDR3 DNA reads as TGCAGCGCAGATAACCGGGACTACTACACAGATACGCAGTATTTT. Amino acids: CSADNRDYYTDTQYF.

This sequence joins TRBV18 and TRBJ2-7; D may be TRBD2 (6 bases). The CDR3 length is 14 residues. Looked up from germline, CDR1 is KGHSH and CDR2 is LQKENI. V shed 8 bases and J shed 1 base, with 15 bases lying between them. The DNA of the CDR3 is TGTGCCAGCCCTAAGTTAGGGACTTCCTACGAGCAGTACTTC. It specifies CASPKLGTSYEQYF. Full variable domain (rest looked up from reference TRBV18 and TRBJ2-7): NAGVMQNPRHLVRRRGQEARLRCSPMKGHSHVYWYRQLPEEGLKFMVYLQKENIIDESGMPKERFSAEFPKEGPSILRIQQVVRGDSAAYFCASPKLGTSYEQYFGPGTRLTVT.

CDR3 region: CASSQVTSGVNNEQFF. The CDR3 bases are TGCGCCAGCAGCCAAGTGACTAGCGGGGTTAACAATGAGCAGTTCTTC. V usage is TRBV4-1 and J usage is TRBJ2-1; 11 nucleotides line up with TRBD2. The CDR3 consists of 16 residues. J gave up 5 bases and V 1 base, and 4 bases lay outside the gene matches. From germline, CDR1 is MGHRA and CDR2 YSYEKL.

This clone has only one observation. The chain has TRBV30 and TRBJ1-1; TRBD1 matches at 8 bases. J gave up 10 bases and V 2 bases, and 9 bases lay outside the gene matches. CDR1 and CDR2 from the germline V gene are GTSNPN and SVGIG (reference sequence). This CDR3 has 13 residues. DNA of the CDR3: TGTGCCTGGAGTAACCCCGCAACAGGGGGAGCTTTCTTT. Amino acid sequence: CAWSNPATGGAFF.

The chain has TRBV6-5 and TRBJ2-3; D might be TRBD2 (5 bases). The germline gives CDR1 MNHEY, CDR2 SVGAGI. The CDR3 consists of 14 residues. The V end was cut by 4 bases, the J end by 3 bases, with 11 bases between. The CDR3 DNA follows: TGTGCCAGCAGTTCCGAACGAGGGACAGATACGCAGTATTTT. The encoded protein is CASSSERGTDTQYF.

The J gene is TRBJ1-4, the V gene TRBV7-2; maybe TRBD1 (5 bases). The germline V gene has CDR1 SGHTA and CDR2 FQGNSA. The CDR3 is 15 residues long. V was trimmed by 5 bases and J by 7 bases, leaving 17 bases between them. CDR3: CASSQPPGLGEKLFF. CDR3 in DNA: TGTGCCAGCAGCCAACCCCCAGGGCTCGGTGAAAAACTGTTTTTT.

This chain joins TRBV5-7 and TRBJ2-7; 7 bases are shared with TRBD2. TRBV5-7 is annotated as an ORF whose role is uncertain. The junction had 14 bases not matched to a gene; V was cut back by 2 bases and J by 0 bases. This CDR3 has 18 amino acids. CDR3 sequence (DNA): TGTGCCAGCAGCTTATCGGTGAAGGGAGCGGGAAGCTCCTACGAGCAGTACTTC. Translated, it gives CASSLSVKGAGSSYEQYF.

The gene calls are TRBV27 and TRBJ2-7; 9 nucleotides align to TRBD1. J gave up 7 bases and V 8 bases, and 6 bases lay outside the gene matches. Per germline, CDR1 MNHEY and CDR2 SMNVEV (reference sequence). The CDR3 spans 12 residues. The CDR3 coding sequence is TGTGCCAGCGGGACAGGGAGTCAAGAGCAGTACTTC. Amino acids: CASGTGSQEQYF.

The chain uses TRBV19 and TRBJ2-3; D is ambiguous. The V gene lost 3 bases and the J gene lost 0 bases, with 13 bases spanning the gap. This CDR3 contains 16 residues. Germline V gives CDR1 LNHDA, CDR2 SQIVND (reference sequence). CDR3 residues: CASSIRLLTSTDTQYF. The DNA of the CDR3 is TGTGCCAGTAGTATTAGACTGCTCACTAGCACAGATACGCAGTATTTT.

The chain has TRBV5-1 and TRBJ2-3; 10 bases fit TRBD2. In germline, CDR1 is SGHRS, CDR2 YFSETQ. This CDR3 has 20 residues. V dropped 1 base and J dropped 1; count of bases not matched to a gene: 15. The CDR3: CASSLSSGRGRGGRTDTQYF. The CDR3 coding sequence is TGCGCCAGCAGCTTGTCAAGCGGGAGGGGTCGTGGAGGCCGCACAGATACGCAGTATTTT.

This chain joins TRBV4-2 and TRBJ2-7, with 13 bases lining up with TRBD2. The CDR3 consists of 20 residues. The germline V gene has CDR1 LGHNA and CDR2 YNFKEQ. Losses at the gene ends were 0 bases for V and 3 bases for J; bases not matched to a gene: 14. This chain's CDR3 is CASSQDWTSGSTARFYEQYF. CDR3 nucleotide sequence: TGTGCCAGCAGCCAAGACTGGACTAGCGGGAGTACGGCACGATTCTACGAGCAGTACTTC.